A single sample is the source of the 11 T cell receptor beta chains below, sequenced in a study of yellow fever vaccine responses in identical twins. TCRdb ran MiXCR on the RT-PCR reads and lists one entry per CDR3 protein. This sample has over a thousand distinct CDR3 sequences, with around 5.7% found just once. The sample consisted of T cells from blood (PBMCs), unsorted or a sorted subset (not recorded which), taken before or after yellow fever vaccination (not recorded which). These TCRs come from a woman younger than 35 who received the yellow fever vaccine.

This clonotype is medium-sized within its sample. For the CDR3, the DNA is TGTGCCAGCAGCTTAGGCCCCGGGACAGGTTCCTACGAGCAGTACTTC. Amino acids: CASSLGPGTGSYEQYF. The chain recombines TRBV11-3 with TRBJ2-7; 8 bases are a match to TRBD1. Germline assignment: CDR1 SGHNT and CDR2 YENEEA. The V segment lost 1 base and the J segment 1 base; nucleotides outside the gene matches: 6. This CDR3 has 16 amino acids.

This clonotype was observed a few times. J is TRBJ2-6 and V is TRBV6-2 or TRBV6-3; the D is unclear. The CDR3 sequence is 13 residues long. V was clipped by 5 bases and J by 4 bases, with 6 bases between them. Germline V gene sequence: CDR1 MNHEY, CDR2 SVGEGT. The CDR3 is CASSPGGANVLTF. In nucleotides, the CDR3 is TGTGCCAGCAGTCCTGGGGGGGCCAACGTCCTGACTTTC.

This clonotype was found a few times. The genes are TRBV15 and TRBJ2-7; unclear D gene. Trimming took 3 bases from V and 3 from J, leaving 6 bases between them. Germline CDR1 is LNHNV and CDR2 is YYDKDF (reference sequence). There are 12 residues in the CDR3. The CDR3 DNA follows: TGTGCCACCAGCAGCGCAGACTACGAGCAGTACTTC. It codes for CATSSADYEQYF.

By frequency in the sample, this clonotype is large. The chain combines TRBV2 with TRBJ1-6; TRBD1 aligns across 8 bases. This CDR3 is 17 amino acids long. Unmatched junction bases numbered 12, after V lost 3 bases and J lost 8 bases. Germline V lookup: CDR1 SNHLY, CDR2 FYNNEI. The CDR3 protein is CASSDPFLGQGDSPLHF. CDR3 DNA sequence: TGTGCCAGCAGTGATCCCTTTTTAGGACAGGGAGATTCACCCCTCCACTTT.

The chain uses TRBV7-9 and TRBJ2-1, with a possible D match to TRBD2 (5 bases). V was shortened by 5 bases and J by 7 bases, with 15 bases between the two germline ends. Germline loops: CDR1 SEHNR, CDR2 FQNEAQ (reference sequence). The CDR3 is 14 residues long. CDR3 protein: CASSASLGGNEQFF. The CDR3 DNA follows: TGTGCCAGCAGCGCCTCACTAGGCGGGAATGAGCAGTTCTTC.

This clonotype has just a few counts. One end of the junction is discordant with germline, which a read error may explain. The chain carries TRBV11-1 and TRBJ2-5; D is perhaps TRBD1 or TRBD2 (6 bases each). Germline CDR1 reads SGHAT; CDR2 reads FQDESV (reference sequence). This CDR3 is built from 14 residues. The CDR3 reads CASSFSGAQETQYF. The CDR3 DNA is TGTGCTAGCAGCTTCTCGGGGGCTCAAGAGACCCAGTACTTC.

This clonotype was recorded a few times. The V and J genes are TRBV11-2 and TRBJ1-2; 12 bases match TRBD1. Germline V gene lookup returns CDR1 SGHAT and CDR2 FQNNGV. The CDR3 covers 14 residues. Germline trimming cut 5 bases from V and 8 bases from J; bases unmatched to any gene: 6. CDR3 in DNA: TGTGCCAGCAGCGCGGGACAGGGGGCCAGAGGCTACACCTTC. It encodes CASSAGQGARGYTF.

This clonotype appeared a few times. The J gene is TRBJ1-5, the V gene TRBV7-6; D may be TRBD1 (5 bases). The V end was cut by 6 bases, the J end by 2 bases, with 11 bases between. The CDR3 extends over 14 amino acids. Germline-derived CDR1 and CDR2 are SGHVS and FNYEAQ. CDR3 region: CASSQGVGNQPQHF. The CDR3 DNA follows: TGTGCCAGCAGTCAGGGTGTGGGCAATCAGCCCCAGCATTTT.

By frequency in the sample, this clonotype is large. The chain joins TRBV11-3 to TRBJ2-3, with TRBD1 matching 9 bases. The V gene's germline CDR1 is SGHNT and CDR2 YENEEA. V dropped 4 bases and J dropped 2; count of bases not matched to a gene: 7. The CDR3 runs 16 residues. CDR3 protein: CASSSWDRDATDTQYF. CDR3 in DNA: TGTGCCAGCAGCTCCTGGGACAGGGACGCCACAGATACGCAGTATTTT. The whole variable domain, filled in from reference TRBV11-3 and TRBJ2-3, reads EAGVVQSPRYKIIEKKQPVAFWCNPISGHNTLYWYLQNLGQGPELLIRYENEEAVDDSQLPKDRFSAERLKGVDSTLKIQPAELGDSAVYLCASSSWDRDATDTQYFGPGTRLTVL.

This clonotype ranks as large (0.1 to 1%). The J gene is TRBJ2-1, the V gene TRBV15, with D unresolved. The germline CDR1 and CDR2 sequences are LNHNV and YYDKDF (reference sequence). Trimming took off 8 bases at V and 0 bases at J, with 11 bases between the two ends. The length of the CDR3 is 14 residues. The CDR3 loop is CATGSLSSYNEQFF. CDR3 nucleotides: TGTGCCACCGGAAGCCTAAGCTCCTACAATGAGCAGTTCTTC.

This clonotype showed up just a few times. V is TRBV29-1 and J is TRBJ2-4, with a weak D call TRBD2 (5 bases). The CDR3 runs 12 residues. CDR1 is SQVTM and CDR2 is ANQGSEA in the germline V gene. V was clipped by 7 bases and J by 1 base, with 8 bases between them. In DNA, the CDR3 is TGCAGCGGAAGAGGGGCCAAAAACATTCAGTACTTC. It encodes CSGRGAKNIQYF.